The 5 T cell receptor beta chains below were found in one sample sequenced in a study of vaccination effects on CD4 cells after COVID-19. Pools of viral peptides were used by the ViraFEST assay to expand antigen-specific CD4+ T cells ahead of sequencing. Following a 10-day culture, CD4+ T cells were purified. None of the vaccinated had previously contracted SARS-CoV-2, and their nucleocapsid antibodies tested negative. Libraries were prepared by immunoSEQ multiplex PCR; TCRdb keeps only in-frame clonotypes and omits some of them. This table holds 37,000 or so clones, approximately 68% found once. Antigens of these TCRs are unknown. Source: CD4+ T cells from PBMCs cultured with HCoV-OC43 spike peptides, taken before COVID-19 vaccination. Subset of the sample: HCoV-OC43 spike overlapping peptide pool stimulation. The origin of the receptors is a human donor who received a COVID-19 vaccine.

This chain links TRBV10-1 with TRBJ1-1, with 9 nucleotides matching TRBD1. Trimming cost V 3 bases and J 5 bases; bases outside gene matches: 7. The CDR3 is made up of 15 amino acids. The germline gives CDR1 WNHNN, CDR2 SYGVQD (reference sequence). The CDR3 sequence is CASSDPRDRETEAFF. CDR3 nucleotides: TGCGCCAGCAGTGATCCCCGGGACAGGGAAACTGAAGCTTTCTTT.

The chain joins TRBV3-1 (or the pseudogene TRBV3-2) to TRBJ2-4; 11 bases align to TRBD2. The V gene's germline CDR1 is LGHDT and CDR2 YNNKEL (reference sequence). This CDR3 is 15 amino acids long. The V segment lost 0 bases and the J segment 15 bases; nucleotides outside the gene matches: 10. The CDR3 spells CASSQDNRLAGGLYF. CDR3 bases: TGTGCCAGCAGCCAAGATAATCGCCTAGCGGGAGGATTGTACTTC.

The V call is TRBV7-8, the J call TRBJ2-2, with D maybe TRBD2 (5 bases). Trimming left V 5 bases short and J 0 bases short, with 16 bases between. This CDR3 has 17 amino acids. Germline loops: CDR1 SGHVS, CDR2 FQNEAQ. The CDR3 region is CASSIPLELANTGELFF. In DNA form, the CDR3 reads TGTGCCAGCAGCATCCCGTTAGAACTAGCGAACACCGGGGAGCTGTTTTTT.

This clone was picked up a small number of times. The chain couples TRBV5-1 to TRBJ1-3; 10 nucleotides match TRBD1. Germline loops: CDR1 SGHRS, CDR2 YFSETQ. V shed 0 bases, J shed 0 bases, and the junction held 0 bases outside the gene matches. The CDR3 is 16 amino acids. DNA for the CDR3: TGCGCCAGCAGCTTGGGGACAGGGGGCTCTGGAAACACCATATATTTT. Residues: CASSLGTGGSGNTIYF.

The CDR3 DNA sequence: TGTGCCAGCAGCTTAGCTAGCGGGAGTGGTTACAATGAGCAGTTCTTC. Protein: CASSLASGSGYNEQFF. The chain employs TRBV7-2 and TRBJ2-1; 9 bases are shared with TRBD2. CDR3 length: 16 amino acids. Germline V lookup: CDR1 SGHTA, CDR2 FQGNSA. Trimming took 0 bases from V and 4 from J; bases not matched to a gene: 4.